This T cell receptor (beta chain) was observed in a study of T cells in Graves' hyperthyroidism and ophthalmopathy (dated by TCRdb to between 2017 and 2020). A note on the overall study: Peripheral blood samples were taken at initial diagnosis, before any treatment was given. TCR V-J signatures able to tell the groups apart were searched for in a discovery cohort of 90 to 100 patients, of whom more than 40 had Graves' ophthalmopathy and 57 had stable Graves' hyperthyroidism. In about 6 Graves' hyperthyroidism patients, the study also compared T-cell repertoires from thyroid tissue with T-cell repertoires from blood. The 80 to 100 discovery patients were randomly divided into training and test sets at a 7:3 ratio. Once sampling was done, hyperthyroidism patients were given methimazole at a starting dose of 30 mg daily, whereas ophthalmopathy patients were given high-dose intravenous methylprednisolone. TCR Vbeta CDR3 sequencing of 120 to 150 peripheral blood samples (over 40 ophthalmopathy, about 80 hyperthyroidism and 17 progressor patients) is reported in the paper. Whether ophthalmopathy could be predicted prospectively was tested in an independent validation cohort made up of fewer than 20 hyperthyroidism patients plus 17 patients who later progressed to ophthalmopathy. What the research found in general, with its limitations: In validation, the model predicted progression to ophthalmopathy with 60% to 71% sensitivity and about 73% specificity, a median of 6.5 months before onset. No statistical method was used to set the sample size in advance, and investigators knew the group allocation. Ophthalmopathy was separated from stable hyperthyroidism by a 13 V-J signature model, with approximately 89% sensitivity and roughly 81% specificity obtained in cross-validation and 80%/75% obtained in testing. Most expanded thyroid clonotypes (frequency above 0.001) were also detected in blood, suggesting blood repertoires may reflect thyroid immune responses.

As concerns this clonotype: Its recognized antigen is unknown. The sample holds no much larger clone one base away, and base qualities are not on file.

TCR beta CDR3 regions were amplified from RNA transcripts. A first-round RT-PCR of the TCR CDR3 used the HTBI primer set with the Qiagen OneStep RT-PCR kit. Libraries were constructed in a second round of multiplex PCR, after which size selection and purification were performed. Sequencing of the libraries was done on an Illumina HiSeq2000 using paired-end 100 bp reads. In the paper's pipeline: SOAPnuke was used to process the raw data, removing reads that contained adapters or uncalled bases, had a mean Phred below 15, or lacked an exact match to the constant primer or identifier. COPE v1.2.5 was used to merge the high-quality paired reads, and each unique nucleotide sequence was defined as a clonotype. MiTCR v1.1 was used to align clonotypes to the IMGT TRBV, TRBD and TRBJ reference segments. The analysis was restricted to V-J combinations with a frequency above 0.0001, which together covered just over 98% of the repertoires. A TCS score was defined as the ratio between F50 (clonal expansion) and ExV (chaos), using BLOSUM62-based TCRdist between CDR3 peptides within each V-J. Welch's t-statistics and random forest reduced 450 to 600 V-J features to about 13, which were used in a naive Bayes classifier (R e1071). TCRdb redid the processing of the public reads, applying fastp at Q25 and MiXCR, and retained in-frame beta chains. Each entry merges the rows of one CDR3 protein and shows their most common DNA and genes. These V and J calls derive from TCRdb rather than the authors' analysis. In this sample the table shows fewer than 800,000 distinct CDR3 sequences, over 15% of which occur a single time. The ten largest account for approximately 8.4% of the sample.

Here V drops 4 bases and J drops 6 bases, and the junction holds 13 bases not matched to any gene. From its cysteine to its phenylalanine, the CDR3 spans 16 amino acids. CDR3 DNA is the only sequence kept; it has 48 bases, read in frame from the first base. Reading the germline V gene (reference sequence) gives CDR1 SGHKS and CDR2 YYEKEE. Stable Graves' hyperthyroidism was defined as the absence of progression to ophthalmopathy over 18 months of follow-up. Hyperthyroidism patients were newly diagnosed, had a disease duration of under 2 months, and were aged 18 to 65 years. Exclusion was applied to patients with uncontrolled infections, other autoimmune diseases, pregnancy or lactation. Diagnoses were established on the basis of clinical symptoms, serum thyroxine and TRAb, thyroid ultrasound, and orbital computed tomography. Ficoll-Paque density gradient centrifugation was used to isolate PBMCs from about 10 ml of fresh peripheral blood. Total RNA was extracted using Trizol reagent, and RNA quality was assessed on an Agilent 2100 Bioanalyzer.

This sequence originates from a man aged 18 to 29 with Graves' hyperthyroidism. The sequence is built from TRBV5-5 and TRBJ1-1; TRBD1 fits 9 bases in the junction. The specimen sequenced was blood. In nucleotides, the sequence is TGTGCCAGCAGCCCAAACAGGGGGCGCGGTAGACCTGAAGCTTTCTTT. This gives the protein CASSPNRGRGRPEAFF.